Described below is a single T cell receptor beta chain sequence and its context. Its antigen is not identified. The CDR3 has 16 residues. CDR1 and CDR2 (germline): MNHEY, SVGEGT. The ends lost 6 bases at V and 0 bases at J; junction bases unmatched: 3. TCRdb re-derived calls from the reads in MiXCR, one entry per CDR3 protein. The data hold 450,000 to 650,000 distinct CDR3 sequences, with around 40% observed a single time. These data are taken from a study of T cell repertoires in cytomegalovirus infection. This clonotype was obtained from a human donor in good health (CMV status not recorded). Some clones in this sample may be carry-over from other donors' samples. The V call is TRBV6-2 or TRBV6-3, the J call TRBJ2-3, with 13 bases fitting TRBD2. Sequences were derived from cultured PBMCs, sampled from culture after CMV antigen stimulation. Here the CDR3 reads CASSAGLAGSTDTQYF. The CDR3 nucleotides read TGTGCCAGCAGCGCGGGACTAGCGGGGAGCACAGATACGCAGTATTTT.